The 18 T cell receptor beta chains below all came from one sample that was sequenced in a study of blood T cells in healthy people across ages. A second PCR, run for 7 to 11 cycles, used a sample-barcoded 5' primer plus a J-beta primer mix. From the 5' RACE reads, TCRdb called clonotypes with MiXCR, one entry per CDR3 protein. Among 700,000 or so distinct CDR3 sequences listed, 40% to 45% were seen once. The source material was blood. Every receptor here comes from a man aged 80 or over in good health.

The chain uses TRBV20-1 and TRBJ2-1; 14 bases line up with TRBD2. The CDR3 extends over 15 amino acids. V dropped 1 base and J dropped 9; count of bases not matched to a gene: 5. Germline V CDR1 and CDR2: DFQATT, SNEGSKA (reference sequence). The CDR3: CSARARTSGGSEQFF. The CDR3 DNA sequence: TGCAGTGCTAGAGCTAGGACTAGCGGGGGGTCTGAGCAGTTCTTC.

This clonotype has a count of ten or more. The V call is TRBV15, the J call TRBJ2-7, with D tentatively TRBD1 (7 bases). This CDR3 region has 14 residues. The V gene lost 8 bases and the J gene lost 2 bases, with 16 bases spanning the gap. Germline CDR1 and CDR2: LNHNV and YYDKDF (reference sequence). CDR3 sequence reads: CATAAGQTTYEQYF. CDR3 nucleotide sequence: TGTGCCACCGCCGCGGGACAGACGACCTACGAGCAGTACTTC.

This clonotype was counted a few times. The V call is TRBV12-3 or TRBV12-4, the J call TRBJ1-1; weak D call: TRBD1 (6 bases). V lost 5 bases to trimming and J lost 5 bases, with 18 bases between them. The CDR3 has 15 amino acids. The CDR3 is CASSTQRGVRTEAFF. The CDR3 coding sequence is TGTGCCAGCAGTACACAGAGGGGGGTGAGGACTGAAGCTTTCTTT.

V and J are TRBV12-5 and TRBJ2-5; 7 bases line up with TRBD1. The ends lost 1 base at V and 4 bases at J; junction bases unmatched: 6. In germline, CDR1 is LGHNT, CDR2 FRNRAP. The CDR3 covers 15 residues. In DNA form, the CDR3 reads TGTGCTAGTGGTTTGGACTACAGGGGAAGAGAGACCCAGTACTTC. The encoded protein is CASGLDYRGRETQYF.

This clonotype was observed a handful of times. This chain connects TRBV5-1 to TRBJ2-1, with 9 positions matching TRBD2. Germline V gives CDR1 SGHRS, CDR2 YFSETQ. The CDR3 is 13 amino acids. V lost 6 bases, J lost 9 bases, and 7 bases stayed unmatched. The CDR3 DNA reads TGCGCCAGCATGGCGGGGGGGCCCACTGAGCAGTTCTTC. Protein product: CASMAGGPTEQFF.

This clonotype occurred once. The V call is TRBV15, the J call TRBJ2-5, with 13 nucleotides matching TRBD2. Germline V gives CDR1 LNHNV, CDR2 YYDKDF (reference sequence). The V and J ends lost 5 bases and 11 bases, in that order; junction bases with no gene match: 11. CDR3 length: 15 residues. The CDR3 nucleotides read TGTGCCACCAGCTCCGGGACTAGCGGGAACAATGAGCAGTACTTC. Translating gives CATSSGTSGNNEQYF.

The DNA of the CDR3 is TGTGCCAGCAGTAAACGGACAGGGAACAACAATCAGCCCCAGCATTTT. Protein: CASSKRTGNNNQPQHF. This chain joins TRBV28 and TRBJ1-5, with 8 bases matching TRBD1. V shed 5 bases and J 3 bases; nucleotides not matched to a gene: 9. This CDR3 is 16 amino acids long. Germline CDR1 MDHEN, CDR2 SYDVKM.

This clonotype occurred a few times. This chain connects TRBV28 to TRBJ2-1; 7 nucleotides agree with TRBD2. V lost 6 bases, J lost 9 bases, and 14 bases stayed unmatched. The CDR3 is made up of 15 amino acids. Germline assignment: CDR1 MDHEN and CDR2 SYDVKM. This CDR3 is CASSLIEGRAPEQFF. In DNA, the CDR3 is TGTGCCAGCAGCCTCATCGAAGGGAGGGCTCCTGAGCAGTTCTTC.

In this sample, this clonotype turned up a few times. The chain recombines TRBV11-2 with TRBJ2-7; the D call may be TRBD1 or TRBD2 (5 bases each). This CDR3 contains 16 residues. V was cut by 5 bases and J by 7 bases, with 24 bases left in between. The germline CDR1 and CDR2 sequences are SGHAT and FQNNGV. The CDR3, as DNA: TGTGCCAGCAGCGGATCCGGGACCAGTCCTCTCGGAGAGCAGTACTTC. It encodes CASSGSGTSPLGEQYF.

This clonotype came up a few times. The rearrangement joins TRBV4-3 to TRBJ2-4; a weak D match, TRBD2 (5 bases). V was shortened by 3 bases and J by 0 bases, with 15 bases between the two germline ends. The germline CDR1 and CDR2 sequences are LGHNA and YSLEER. This CDR3 contains 17 residues. The CDR3 loop reads CASSQSASNSAKNIQYF. The CDR3 DNA reads TGCGCCAGCAGCCAGAGCGCTAGCAACTCAGCCAAAAACATTCAGTACTTC.

J is TRBJ2-1 and V is TRBV20-1; 12 nucleotides align to TRBD2. The V segment lost 2 bases and the J segment 9 bases; nucleotides outside the gene matches: 5. Germline V gene data show CDR1 as DFQATT and CDR2 as SNEGSKA (reference sequence). This CDR3 is 14 amino acids long. The chain's CDR3 is CSARLAGGRSEQFF. CDR3 in DNA: TGCAGTGCTAGACTAGCGGGGGGGAGGTCTGAGCAGTTCTTC.

As regards this clonotype: It is likely a read error, because the conserved phenylalanine at the end of the CDR3 is missing. J is TRBJ1-2 and V is TRBV5-1; D possibly corresponds to TRBD1 (5 bases). V lost 0 bases and J lost 7, with 10 bases in between. The CDR3 covers 13 residues. CDR1 is SGHRS, CDR2 YFSETQ, per germline. The CDR3 spells CASSLARDAGYTS. DNA for the CDR3: TGCGCCAGCAGCTTGGCGCGGGACGCTGGCTACACCTCC.

The chain recombines TRBV6-2 or TRBV6-3 with TRBJ2-1; no reliable D call. CDR1 MNHEY and CDR2 SVGEGT come from the germline V gene. The CDR3 extends over 11 amino acids. Deletions cut 5 bases from V and 12 bases from J, with 11 bases between. CDR3 DNA sequence: TGTGCCAGCAGTCCCACCTACGTGCAGTTCTTC. Translated, it gives CASSPTYVQFF.

This clonotype showed up just a few times. V usage is TRBV29-1 and J usage is TRBJ1-1, with 11 bases fitting TRBD1. CDR3 length: 16 residues. Unmatched junction bases numbered 13, after V lost 7 bases and J lost 3 bases. Germline CDR1 SQVTM, CDR2 ANQGSEA. CDR3 amino acids: CSGGDRGNLKDTEAFF. The CDR3 region has the DNA TGCAGCGGCGGGGACAGGGGGAATTTAAAGGACACTGAAGCTTTCTTT.

This clonotype was seen at least ten times. The rearrangement uses TRBV20-1 and TRBJ2-7; no definite D call. CDR1 is DFQATT and CDR2 is SNEGSKA in the germline V gene (reference sequence). Trimming cost V 0 bases and J 3 bases, with 15 bases left between them. This CDR3 has 15 residues. CDR3 in amino acids: CSARETRFRGYEQYF. The CDR3 nucleotides read TGCAGTGCTAGAGAGACTCGCTTTCGAGGCTACGAGCAGTACTTC.

This clonotype was detected a few times. The chain recombines TRBV2 with TRBJ2-5; D may be TRBD1 (7 bases). This CDR3 has 17 residues. V dropped 6 bases and J dropped 1 base, with 21 bases sitting between them. CDR1 and CDR2 from the germline V gene are SNHLY and FYNNEI. DNA for the CDR3: TGTGCCAGCAGCCAAGGAGGGACAAGGGGGCCCCAAGAGACCCAGTACTTC. It codes for CASSQGGTRGPQETQYF.

The DNA of the CDR3 is TGTGCCAGCAGACGACAGGGAGAGGATTCACCCCTCCACTTT. Translation: CASRRQGEDSPLHF. The rearrangement links TRBV6-6 to TRBJ1-6, with 7 bases matching TRBD1. V lost 6 bases and J lost 8; bases outside the gene matches: 7. Germline lookup yields CDR1 MNHNY and CDR2 SVGAGI (reference sequence). The CDR3 has 14 residues.

CDR3 DNA sequence: TGTGCCAGCAGCTTAGGGGACAGATCCTATGGCTACACCTTC. This translates into CASSLGDRSYGYTF. The V and J genes are TRBV7-2 and TRBJ1-2; TRBD1 agrees at 7 bases. V shed 1 base and J 4 bases; nucleotides not matched to a gene: 3. This CDR3 contains 14 residues. Looked up from germline, CDR1 is SGHTA and CDR2 is FQGNSA.